At least ten counts were recorded for the clone carrying this T cell receptor beta chain. As yet, its antigen is unknown. TCRdb analysed the reads with MiXCR anew, one entry per CDR3 protein. The sample consists of around 230,000 distinct CDR3 sequences, about 38% of them appearing once. This CDR3 spans 15 amino acids. Germline V lookup: CDR1 LNHDA, CDR2 SQIVND (reference sequence). Trimming pared 5 bases from V and 4 bases from J, leaving 14 bases between. This sample was taken from a study of T cell repertoires in cytomegalovirus infection. Study in general: As its CMV epitopes, the study selected recently identified HLA-C-restricted and well-studied HLA-B-restricted targets. Public TCR beta signatures provided an indication of both CMV infection and a matching HLA type. Points from the study as a whole: The cumulative frequency of public TCR beta families distinguished individuals who carried CMV together with the relevant HLA. There were HLA-C-restricted CMV-specific TCR beta clonotypes dominating the ex vivo response.

The input for sequencing was CD8+ T cells from cultured PBMCs, taken from culture after CMV antigen stimulation. V and J are TRBV19 and TRBJ2-2; D ambiguous. The source is a human donor in good health (CMV status not recorded). Some clones in this sample may be carry-over from other donors' samples. The CDR3 is CASSPRATRTGELFF. Written as DNA, the CDR3 is TGTGCCAGTAGTCCGAGAGCGACCCGCACCGGGGAGCTGTTTTTT.